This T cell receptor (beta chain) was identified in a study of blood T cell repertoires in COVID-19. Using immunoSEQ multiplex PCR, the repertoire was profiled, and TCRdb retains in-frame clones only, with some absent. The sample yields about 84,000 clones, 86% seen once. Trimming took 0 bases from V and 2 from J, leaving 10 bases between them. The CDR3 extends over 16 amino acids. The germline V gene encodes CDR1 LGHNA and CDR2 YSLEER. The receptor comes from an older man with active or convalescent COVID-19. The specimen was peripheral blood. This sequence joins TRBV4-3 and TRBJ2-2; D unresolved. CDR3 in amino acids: CASSQDNTFNTGELFF. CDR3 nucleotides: TGCGCCAGCAGCCAAGATAACACCTTTAACACCGGGGAGCTGTTTTTT.